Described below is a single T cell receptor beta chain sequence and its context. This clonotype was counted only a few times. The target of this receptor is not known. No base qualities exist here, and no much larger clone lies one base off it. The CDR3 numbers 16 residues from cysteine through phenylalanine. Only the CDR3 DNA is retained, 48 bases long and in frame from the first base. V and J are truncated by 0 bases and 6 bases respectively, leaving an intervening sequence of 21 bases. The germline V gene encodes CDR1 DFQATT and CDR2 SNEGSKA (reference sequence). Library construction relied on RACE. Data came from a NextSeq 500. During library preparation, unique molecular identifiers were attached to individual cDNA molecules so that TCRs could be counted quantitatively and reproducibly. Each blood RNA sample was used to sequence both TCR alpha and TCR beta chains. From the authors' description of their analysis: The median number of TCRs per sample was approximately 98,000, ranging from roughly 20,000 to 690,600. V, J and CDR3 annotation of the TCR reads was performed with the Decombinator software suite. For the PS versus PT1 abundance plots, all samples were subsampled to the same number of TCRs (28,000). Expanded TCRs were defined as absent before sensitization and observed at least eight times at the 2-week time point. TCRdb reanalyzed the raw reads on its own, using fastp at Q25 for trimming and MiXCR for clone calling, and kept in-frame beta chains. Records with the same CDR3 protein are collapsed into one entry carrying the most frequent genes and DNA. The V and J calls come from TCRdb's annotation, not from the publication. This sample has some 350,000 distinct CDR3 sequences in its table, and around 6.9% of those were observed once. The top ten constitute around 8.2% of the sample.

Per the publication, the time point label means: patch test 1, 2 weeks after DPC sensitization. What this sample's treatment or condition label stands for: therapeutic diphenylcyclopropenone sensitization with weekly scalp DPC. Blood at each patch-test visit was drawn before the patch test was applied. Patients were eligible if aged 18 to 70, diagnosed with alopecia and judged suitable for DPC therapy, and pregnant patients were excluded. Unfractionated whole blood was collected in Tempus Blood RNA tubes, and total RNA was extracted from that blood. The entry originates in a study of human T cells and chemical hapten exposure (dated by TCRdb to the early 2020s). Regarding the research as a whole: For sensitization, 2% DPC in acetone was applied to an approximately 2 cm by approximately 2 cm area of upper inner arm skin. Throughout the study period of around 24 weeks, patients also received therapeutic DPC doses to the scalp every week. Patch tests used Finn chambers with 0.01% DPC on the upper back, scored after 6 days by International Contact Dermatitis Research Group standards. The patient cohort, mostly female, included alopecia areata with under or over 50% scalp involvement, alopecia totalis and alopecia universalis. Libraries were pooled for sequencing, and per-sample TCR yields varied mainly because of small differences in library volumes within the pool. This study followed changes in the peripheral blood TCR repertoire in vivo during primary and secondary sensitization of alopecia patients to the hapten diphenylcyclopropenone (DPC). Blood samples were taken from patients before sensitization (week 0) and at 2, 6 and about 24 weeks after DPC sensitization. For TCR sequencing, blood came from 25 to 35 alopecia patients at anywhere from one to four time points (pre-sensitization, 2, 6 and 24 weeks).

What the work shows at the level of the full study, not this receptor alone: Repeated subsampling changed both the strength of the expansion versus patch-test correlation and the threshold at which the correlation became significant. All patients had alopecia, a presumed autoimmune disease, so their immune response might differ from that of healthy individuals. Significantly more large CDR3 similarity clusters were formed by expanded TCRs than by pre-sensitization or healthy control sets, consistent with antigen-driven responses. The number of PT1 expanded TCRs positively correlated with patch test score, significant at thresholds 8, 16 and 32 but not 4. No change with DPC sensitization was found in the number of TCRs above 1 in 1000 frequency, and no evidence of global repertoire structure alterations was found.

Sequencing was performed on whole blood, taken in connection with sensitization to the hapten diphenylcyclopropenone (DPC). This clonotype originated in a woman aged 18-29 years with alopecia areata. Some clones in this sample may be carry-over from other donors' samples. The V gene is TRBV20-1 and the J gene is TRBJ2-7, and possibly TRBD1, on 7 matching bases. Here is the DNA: TGCAGTGCTAGAGATCGTGGACAGGAGGGGGTACGCGAGCAGTACTTC. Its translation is CSARDRGQEGVREQYF.